The entry that follows covers one T cell receptor (beta chain) sequence. Sequenced by immunoSEQ multiplex PCR; TCRdb stores in-frame clones only, minus some. The sample gives roughly 71,000 clones, around 88% of which show up once; roughly 0.59% is in the top ten. The ends were cut back, 8 bases at V and 4 bases at J, with 11 bases in the middle. Germline loops: CDR1 MNHEY, CDR2 SVGAGI. The CDR3 totals 12 residues. This entry comes from a study of OX40 agonist ivuxolimab in advanced cancers. The chain links TRBV6-5 to TRBJ1-1; D may be TRBD1 (5 bases). The sample consisted of CD4+ or CD8+ T cells sorted from blood, taken in a trial of the OX40 agonist ivuxolimab. This receptor was obtained from an adult with an advanced solid tumor such as melanoma, head and neck, liver or kidney cancer. CDR3 in DNA: TGTGCCAGCCGAGGCGGGGGCACTGAAGCTTTCTTT. Translated, it gives CASRGGGTEAFF.